The T cell receptor (beta chain) described here comes from a study of CD8 T cells in Susac syndrome. An amount of RNA that ranged from about 0.45 to 1 ug was reverse transcribed with random hexamers. TCRdb reprocessed the immunoSEQ multiplex PCR reads with MiXCR, giving one entry per CDR3 protein. Among about 250,000 distinct CDR3 sequences listed, 93% were seen once. The trim removed 6 bases at V and 6 bases at J, leaving 13 bases unmatched. Germline V CDR1 and CDR2: MNHEY, SMNVEV (reference sequence). This CDR3 is built from 16 residues. The sequencing input was CD4+ T cells from PBMCs. The receptor comes from a human donor with multiple sclerosis. This chain joins TRBV27 and TRBJ2-1; 8 bases agree with TRBD2. In nucleotides, the CDR3 is TGTGCCAGCAGCCCAATGCGGGCGGGGGGACCCAATGAGCAGTTCTTC. This encodes CASSPMRAGGPNEQFF.